The 17 T cell receptor beta chains reported below all come from one sample, sequenced in a study of OX40 agonist ivuxolimab in advanced cancers. Libraries were prepared by immunoSEQ multiplex PCR; TCRdb keeps only in-frame clonotypes and omits some of them. The sample carries roughly 50,000 clones, about 89% recorded once. The starting material was CD4+ or CD8+ T cells sorted from blood, obtained in a trial of the OX40 agonist ivuxolimab. These receptors were obtained from an adult with an advanced solid tumor such as melanoma, head and neck, liver or kidney cancer.

In nucleotides, the CDR3 is TGTGCCACCAGGTGGCAGGGAGGGACCGGGGAGCTGTTTTTT. It yields the protein CATRWQGGTGELFF. The chain uses TRBV6-6 and TRBJ2-2; 7 positions match TRBD2. The CDR3 runs 14 residues. Trimming at V came to 10 bases and at J to 5 bases, leaving 10 bases not matched to a gene. Looked up from germline, CDR1 is MNHNY and CDR2 is SVGAGI (reference sequence).

The V and J genes are TRBV15 and TRBJ2-5; D is unclear. Trimming removed 2 bases from V and 5 bases from J, with 9 bases in between. The CDR3 sequence is 13 residues long. Germline CDR1 LNHNV, CDR2 YYDKDF (reference sequence). CDR3: CATSRLGWETQYF. CDR3 coding DNA: TGTGCCACCAGCAGACTGGGTTGGGAGACCCAGTACTTC.

The chain recombines TRBV18 with TRBJ2-2; D is undetermined. This CDR3 contains 15 residues. Germline CDR1 is KGHSH and CDR2 is LQKENI. V shed 2 bases and J shed 7 bases, with 14 bases lying between them. CDR3 sequence reads: CASSPVRTEGGELFF. The CDR3 coding sequence is TGTGCCAGCTCACCAGTACGGACGGAAGGCGGGGAGCTGTTTTTT.

The chain links TRBV19 to TRBJ1-1; a possible D gene is TRBD1 (6 bases). The CDR3 totals 14 residues. Germline V CDR1 and CDR2: LNHDA, SQIVND (reference sequence). Trimming stripped 6 bases from V and 12 bases from J, with 23 bases between. CDR3 sequence (DNA): TGTGCCAGTAGCCAAAACGGACAGACTGAAACAACTTTCTTT. This sequence encodes CASSQNGQTETTFF. The full variable domain, with the rest looked up from reference TRBV19 and TRBJ1-1, is DGGITQSPKYLFRKEGQNVTLSCEQNLNHDAMYWYRQDPGQGLRLIYYSQIVNDFQKGDIAEGYSVSREKKESFPLTVTSAQKNPTAFYLCASSQNGQTETTFFGQGTRLTVV.

This clone was counted a few times. This chain connects TRBV28 to TRBJ1-1; the D is unclear. Germline lookup yields CDR1 MDHEN and CDR2 SYDVKM. The CDR3 length is 11 residues. Trimming took off 2 bases at V and 8 bases at J, with 6 bases between the two ends. CDR3 nucleotides: TGTGCCAGCAGTTTACTCCGAGAAGCTTTCTTT. This sequence encodes CASSLLREAFF.

This chain uses TRBV2 with TRBJ2-7, with 12 bases fitting TRBD2. CDR1 SNHLY and CDR2 FYNNEI come from the germline V gene. The CDR3 length is 15 residues. V gave up 6 bases and J gave up 3 bases; unmatched junction bases: 6. CDR3 in DNA: TGTGCCAGCAGCCCCCTAGCGGGAGGGGGCTACGAGCAGTACTTC. It specifies CASSPLAGGGYEQYF.

The chain combines TRBV18 with TRBJ1-2, with TRBD1 identical over 7 bases. Unmatched junction bases numbered 7, after V lost 0 bases and J lost 9 bases. The CDR3 consists of 14 residues. The germline gives CDR1 KGHSH, CDR2 LQKENI. The CDR3 DNA follows: TGTGCCAGCTCACCACCGGGACAGCAAAGGAGCTACACCTTC. As protein: CASSPPGQQRSYTF.

This chain joins TRBV6-1 and TRBJ2-3; 8 bases map to TRBD2. The CDR3 has 14 residues. The ends lost 1 base at V and 8 bases at J; junction bases unmatched: 5. CDR1 and CDR2 from the germline V gene are MNHNS and SASEGT. This CDR3 is CASSEDGGAGTQYF. The CDR3 nucleotides are TGTGCCAGCAGTGAAGACGGGGGGGCCGGTACGCAGTATTTT.

This chain links TRBV28 with TRBJ2-7, with D possibly called TRBD1 or TRBD2 (5 bases each). The CDR3 runs to 11 residues. The V end lost 8 bases, the J end lost 3 bases, and 8 bases lay between the germline ends. CDR1 is MDHEN and CDR2 is SYDVKM in the germline V gene. The CDR3 DNA reads as TGTGCCAGCGGGGGATACTACGAGCAGTACTTC. This encodes CASGGYYEQYF.

The chain recombines TRBV6-1 with TRBJ2-2; D remains unclear. This CDR3 contains 14 residues. V lost 6 bases and J 6 bases, leaving 14 bases between the germline ends. The V gene's germline CDR1 is MNHNS and CDR2 SASEGT. CDR3 sequence reads: CASRNLVGAGELFF. The CDR3 DNA reads TGTGCCAGCAGAAACTTAGTGGGCGCCGGGGAGCTGTTTTTT.

The chain couples TRBV28 to TRBJ1-1; possible D gene TRBD1, 6 bases. The V gene lost 5 bases and the J gene lost 4 bases, with 17 bases spanning the gap. The CDR3 runs 15 residues. Germline V gene lookup returns CDR1 MDHEN and CDR2 SYDVKM. The CDR3 region is CASSLPQGLGTEAFF. CDR3 nucleotide sequence: TGTGCCAGCAGTCTACCCCAGGGGCTGGGCACTGAAGCTTTCTTT.

The gene calls are TRBV30 and TRBJ2-5, with a weak D call TRBD2 (6 bases). There are 15 residues in the CDR3. Germline loops: CDR1 GTSNPN, CDR2 SVGIG (reference sequence). V was pared by 2 bases and J by 4 bases, with 17 bases between. The CDR3 protein is CAWSRDSQGRETQYF. The CDR3 DNA is TGTGCCTGGAGTCGGGACTCCCAGGGAAGAGAGACCCAGTACTTC.

V and J are TRBV9 and TRBJ2-1; TRBD1 might be the D (6 bases). V was clipped by 0 bases and J by 3 bases, with 16 bases between them. The CDR3 sequence is 17 residues long. Germline V CDR1 and CDR2: SGDLS, YYNGEE. CDR3 loop: CASSVVARGRGYNEQFF. As DNA, the CDR3 is TGTGCCAGCAGCGTAGTTGCCCGAGGCAGGGGCTACAATGAGCAGTTCTTC. The full variable domain, rest sourced from reference TRBV9 and TRBJ2-1, is DSGVTQTPKHLITATGQRVTLRCSPRSGDLSVYWYQQSLDQGLQFLIQYYNGEERAKGNILERFSAQQFPDLHSELNLSSLELGDSALYFCASSVVARGRGYNEQFFGPGTRLTVL.

The rearrangement uses TRBV6-1 and TRBJ2-1, with 8 bases lining up with TRBD1. CDR3 length: 11 amino acids. The germline CDR1 and CDR2 sequences are MNHNS and SASEGT. The ends lost 1 base at V and 15 bases at J; junction bases unmatched: 2. The CDR3 DNA follows: TGTGCCAGCAGTGAAGGGACAGGGCCGTTCTTC. Protein: CASSEGTGPFF.

This rearrangement joins TRBV18 to TRBJ2-7, with D maybe TRBD1 (6 bases). Deletions cut 6 bases from V and 6 bases from J, with 18 bases between. This CDR3 region has 14 residues. The germline V gene has CDR1 KGHSH and CDR2 LQKENI. CDR3 sequence (DNA): TGTGCCAGCTCGTCTGGGACACCCCGCCGCGAGCAGTACTTC. This sequence encodes CASSSGTPRREQYF.

This clone was observed a handful of times. J is TRBJ2-7 and V is TRBV11-2, with D possibly being TRBD1 (5 bases). Germline V gene data show CDR1 as SGHAT and CDR2 as FQNNGV. V was shortened by 5 bases and J by 4 bases, with 15 bases between the two germline ends. The CDR3 is made up of 14 amino acids. The CDR3 reads CASSPKYTGYEQYF. In nucleotides, the CDR3 is TGTGCCAGCAGCCCGAAATACACAGGTTACGAGCAGTACTTC.

The chain joins TRBV5-4 to TRBJ2-1; 8 bases match TRBD2. Germline loops: CDR1 SGHNT, CDR2 YYREEE (reference sequence). Germline trimming cut 0 bases from V and 5 bases from J; bases unmatched to any gene: 7. This CDR3 is 16 amino acids long. The CDR3 DNA is TGTGCCAGCAGCTTGGGGAGCGGGAGTAGAGACAATGAGCAGTTCTTC. It encodes CASSLGSGSRDNEQFF.